This passage covers 28 T cell receptor beta chains from one sample sequenced in a study of T-cell reconstitution after alpha-beta-depleted transplantation in children. The TCRbeta library incorporated unique molecular identifiers. One entry per CDR3 protein results from TCRdb running MiXCR on the PCR reads. In the table there are about a million distinct CDR3 sequences, about 26% of which are singletons. Specimen: PBMCs, mostly from graft donor cells, collected 360 days after TCRalphabeta/CD19-depleted stem cell transplant. All receptors come from a boy younger than two who had a stem cell transplant for SCID, so the T cells may come from the graft donor.

J is TRBJ2-3 and V is TRBV7-2; 11 bases align to TRBD2. CDR1 and CDR2 from the germline V gene are SGHTA and FQGNSA. With V trimmed by 2 bases and J by 7 bases, 8 bases remained unmatched. This CDR3 region has 16 residues. The CDR3 is CASSLPMTSGDHTQYF. In nucleotides, the CDR3 is TGTGCCAGCAGCTTACCGATGACTAGCGGGGATCATACGCAGTATTTT.

This clonotype turned up a few times. J is TRBJ1-5 and V is TRBV24-1; D gene uncertain. CDR3 length: 16 residues. Per germline, CDR1 KGHDR and CDR2 SFDVKD. Trimming took off 2 bases at V and 1 base at J, with 11 bases between the two ends. CDR3 DNA: TGTGCCACCAGTGATTCGTCAAGGGCAAGCAATCAGCCCCAGCATTTT. It yields the protein CATSDSSRASNQPQHF.

This clonotype has a handful of counts. The genes are TRBV29-1 and TRBJ2-3, with a weak D call TRBD2 (5 bases). Germline V gene data show CDR1 as SQVTM and CDR2 as ANQGSEA. V was clipped by 3 bases and J by 0 bases, with 10 bases between them. The CDR3 is 14 residues long. CDR3 amino acids: CSVDGLPSTDTQYF. The CDR3 nucleotides are TGCAGCGTTGACGGACTCCCTAGCACAGATACGCAGTATTTT.

Only a few counts were recorded for this clonotype. V is TRBV20-1 and J is TRBJ1-2; TRBD1 aligns across 9 bases. V was pared by 6 bases and J by 7 bases, with 12 bases of the junction left unmatched. From germline, CDR1 is DFQATT and CDR2 SNEGSKA (reference sequence). This CDR3 contains 14 residues. CDR3 DNA: TGCAGTGCGGCCGGCGGGACAGGGATTAGTGGCTACACCTTC. Translated: CSAAGGTGISGYTF.

The rearrangement links TRBV6-2 or TRBV6-3 to TRBJ2-1, with a weak D call TRBD1 (5 bases). The CDR3 extends over 15 amino acids. V lost 0 bases to trimming and J lost 8 bases, with 14 bases between them. Germline V gene sequence: CDR1 MNHEY, CDR2 SVGEGT. The CDR3 here is CASSYSSRVKDEQFF. CDR3 coding DNA: TGTGCCAGCAGTTACTCGAGCAGGGTTAAGGATGAGCAGTTCTTC.

This clonotype has a count of ten or more. V gene TRBV21-1 combines with J gene TRBJ2-7; the tabulated D call, TRBD2, remains unverified against the DNA. TRBV21-1 is assigned pseudogene status. The CDR3 contains 16 residues. The DNA of the CDR3 is TGTGCCAGCAGCGTGAGAGCGTCACTAGCGTGCCACGAGCAGTACTTC. It translates to CASSVRASLACHEQYF.

The V gene is TRBV29-1, the J gene TRBJ2-7; 9 bases agree with TRBD1. CDR3 size: 15 residues. The V and J ends lost 1 base and 0 bases, in that order; junction bases with no gene match: 4. The germline gives CDR1 SQVTM, CDR2 ANQGSEA. CDR3 sequence reads: CSVEGSQGASYEQYF. In nucleotides, the CDR3 is TGCAGCGTTGAAGGGTCACAGGGGGCCTCCTACGAGCAGTACTTC.

This chain uses TRBV28 with TRBJ2-3; possibly TRBD2 for D (6 bases). This CDR3 is built from 12 residues. Deletions cut 8 bases from V and 5 bases from J, with 11 bases between. Germline loops: CDR1 MDHEN, CDR2 SYDVKM. DNA for the CDR3: TGTGCCAGCGATCAGGGAGGAGATACGCAGTATTTT. It is translated as CASDQGGDTQYF.

V gene TRBV5-1 combines with J gene TRBJ2-5; D is ambiguous. The CDR3 runs 14 residues. Per germline, CDR1 SGHRS and CDR2 YFSETQ. The V and J ends lost 0 bases and 1 base respectively, with 7 bases between them. For the CDR3, the DNA is TGCGCCAGCAGCTTGGCGCCTTCCCAAGAGACCCAGTACTTC. Protein product: CASSLAPSQETQYF.

This clonotype turned up a few times. The chain couples TRBV5-1 to TRBJ2-1; tentatively, D is TRBD1 (5 bases). The V end was cut by 0 bases, the J end by 9 bases, with 19 bases between. Germline V gene lookup returns CDR1 SGHRS and CDR2 YFSETQ. There are 16 residues in the CDR3. The CDR3 DNA reads TGCGCCAGCAGCTTGGACTCAGGGTTCGACGTTGCTGAGCAGTTCTTC. It codes for CASSLDSGFDVAEQFF.

This chain joins TRBV28 and TRBJ2-7; no definite D call. Germline loops: CDR1 MDHEN, CDR2 SYDVKM. Trimming shortened V by 6 bases and J by 2 bases, and 11 bases separated the two germline ends. This CDR3 is 13 amino acids long. CDR3 in amino acids: CASRFQRAYEQYF. CDR3 DNA: TGTGCCAGCAGGTTCCAACGAGCCTACGAGCAGTACTTC.

The CDR3 DNA reads as TGCGCCAGCACGAAGAGCGGGGGGGCCTACGAGCAGTACTTC. It yields the protein CASTKSGGAYEQYF. This chain connects TRBV5-1 to TRBJ2-7, with 10 nucleotides matching TRBD2. J gave up 2 bases and V 6 bases, and 5 bases lay outside the gene matches. The CDR3 has 14 residues. Germline values: CDR1 SGHRS, CDR2 YFSETQ.

The sample holds a few counts of this clonotype. The chain employs TRBV6-1 and TRBJ2-3, with 7 bases aligning to TRBD1. In germline, CDR1 is MNHNS, CDR2 SASEGT. V lost 4 bases, J lost 2 bases, and 9 bases stayed unmatched. This CDR3 is 16 amino acids long. Here the CDR3 reads CASSGTQGIDTDTQYF. The CDR3, as DNA: TGTGCCAGCAGTGGTACACAGGGGATCGACACAGATACGCAGTATTTT.

This clonotype was counted only a few times. The genes are TRBV18 and TRBJ2-7; no clear D. CDR3 length: 13 residues. Germline CDR1 KGHSH, CDR2 LQKENI. Between the trimmed V and J ends, which lost 2 bases and 12 bases, there was a span of 17 bases. The CDR3 DNA sequence: TGTGCCAGCTCACCAGGCCACACCCCTAGATGGTACTTC. Translated, it gives CASSPGHTPRWYF.

This chain's CDR3 is CASSLGPDSKETQYF. In DNA, the CDR3 is TGTGCCAGCAGCTTAGGCCCGGACAGTAAAGAGACCCAGTACTTC. The chain links TRBV11-2 to TRBJ2-5; D is possibly TRBD1 (6 bases). Trimming removed 1 base from V and 3 bases from J, with 12 bases in between. Germline V gene sequence: CDR1 SGHAT, CDR2 FQNNGV. This CDR3 has 15 residues.

The DNA of the CDR3 is TGCAGTGCTACCCTCCCCCGAGGATACAATGAGCAGTTCTTC. Its translation is CSATLPRGYNEQFF. The chain has TRBV20-1 and TRBJ2-1; unclear D gene. The CDR3 spans 14 residues. Trimming cost V 4 bases and J 4 bases, with 14 bases left between them. The germline V gene encodes CDR1 DFQATT and CDR2 SNEGSKA (reference sequence).

This clonotype has just a few counts. CDR3 protein: CASSRTGGWGNEQFF. The DNA of the CDR3 is TGTGCCAGCAGTCGAACAGGGGGCTGGGGTAATGAGCAGTTCTTC. The chain has TRBV27 and TRBJ2-1; 9 positions match TRBD1. The V segment lost 5 bases and the J segment 7 bases; nucleotides outside the gene matches: 9. This CDR3 is built from 15 residues. Germline lookup yields CDR1 MNHEY and CDR2 SMNVEV (reference sequence).

This chain connects TRBV7-8 to TRBJ2-7, with TRBD1 matching 7 bases. Unmatched junction bases numbered 12, after V lost 3 bases and J lost 4 bases. The length of the CDR3 is 16 residues. CDR1 is SGHVS, CDR2 FQNEAQ, per germline. The CDR3, as DNA: TGTGCCAGCAGCTTGGGTGGGGTTCAGGGGGATTACGAGCAGTACTTC. Protein: CASSLGGVQGDYEQYF.

This clonotype was detected a few times. The rearrangement joins TRBV6-5 to TRBJ2-7, with 7 positions matching TRBD1. The CDR3 sequence is 16 residues long. The V and J ends lost 0 bases and 2 bases, in that order; junction bases with no gene match: 7. Germline V CDR1 and CDR2: MNHEY, SVGAGI. The CDR3 sequence is CASSYSIAGGAYEQYF. The CDR3, as DNA: TGTGCCAGCAGTTACTCGATAGCAGGGGGTGCCTACGAGCAGTACTTC.

With respect to this clonotype: At one end, the junction sequence differs from germline, possibly due to a read error. J is TRBJ2-7 and V is TRBV5-1; maybe TRBD1 (5 bases). The CDR3 loop spans 13 amino acids. CDR1 is SGHRS and CDR2 is YFSETQ in the germline V gene. The CDR3 loop reads CASSTGPSNEQYF. The CDR3 coding sequence is TGCGCCAGCAGTACAGGACCCTCCAACGAGCAGTACTTC.

This clonotype occurred many times. V and J are TRBV10-3 and TRBJ2-2; D unresolved. Germline CDR1 is ENHRY and CDR2 is SYGVKD. V lost 2 bases and J 7 bases, leaving 5 bases between the germline ends. This CDR3 has 12 amino acids. The CDR3 protein is CAISEDDGELFF. In nucleotides, the CDR3 is TGTGCCATCAGTGAGGATGACGGGGAGCTGTTTTTT.

This chain connects TRBV28 to TRBJ2-5; D is perhaps TRBD1 or TRBD2 (6 bases each). The CDR3 spans 12 residues. Germline V gene sequence: CDR1 MDHEN, CDR2 SYDVKM. V gave up 8 bases and J gave up 1 base, with 8 bases separating them. The CDR3 is CASGGPQETQYF. In DNA, the CDR3 is TGTGCCAGCGGGGGGCCCCAAGAGACCCAGTACTTC.

The V and J genes are TRBV7-3 and TRBJ2-1, with D tentatively TRBD2 (6 bases). This CDR3 spans 15 amino acids. With 3 bases removed from V and 6 bases from J, the gap between germline ends came to 15 bases. The germline CDR1 and CDR2 sequences are SGHTA and FQGTGA. CDR3 amino acids: CASSFGGPAGNEQFF. CDR3 DNA sequence: TGTGCCAGCAGCTTCGGGGGACCGGCTGGCAATGAGCAGTTCTTC.

This chain links TRBV29-1 with TRBJ1-1; D unresolved. V was shortened by 7 bases and J by 1 base, with 10 bases between the two germline ends. Germline CDR1 reads SQVTM; CDR2 reads ANQGSEA. The CDR3 is made up of 12 amino acids. CDR3 in amino acids: CSGNSANTEAFF. The CDR3, as DNA: TGCAGCGGCAATTCGGCGAACACTGAAGCTTTCTTT.

This chain's CDR3 is CSARDWTGASFSTEAFF. The DNA of the CDR3 is TGCAGTGCTAGAGACTGGACAGGGGCAAGCTTTAGCACTGAAGCTTTCTTT. The V gene is TRBV20-1, the J gene TRBJ1-1, with 9 bases lining up with TRBD1. The J segment lost 4 bases and the V segment lost 0 bases, leaving 12 bases of the junction unmatched. The CDR3 spans 17 residues. Germline V CDR1 and CDR2: DFQATT, SNEGSKA (reference sequence).

In its sample, this clonotype was seen a few times. The CDR3, as DNA: TGTGCCAGCAGTAGAGGTAGTAGCGGGGGCGAGCAGTTCTTC. The encoded protein is CASSRGSSGGEQFF. The chain couples TRBV12-3 or TRBV12-4 to TRBJ2-1; 9 positions match TRBD2. The CDR3 covers 14 residues. With 5 bases clipped from V and 10 bases from J, the junction kept 9 bases outside the gene matches.

The chain recombines TRBV5-5 with TRBJ1-5; tentatively, D is TRBD1 (5 bases). Germline V lookup: CDR1 SGHKS, CDR2 YYEKEE (reference sequence). Trimming pared 2 bases from V and 6 bases from J, leaving 15 bases between. This CDR3 is 15 amino acids long. The CDR3 DNA is TGTGCCAGCAGCTTCGGTCCGGGGGATGCTCAGCCCCAGCATTTT. This codes for CASSFGPGDAQPQHF.

This chain uses TRBV7-9 with TRBJ1-6; D gene uncertain. Between the trimmed V and J ends, which lost 3 bases and 11 bases, there was a span of 8 bases. The CDR3 runs 12 residues. In germline, CDR1 is SEHNR, CDR2 FQNEAQ (reference sequence). The CDR3 spells CASSFDRPPLHF. Written as DNA, the CDR3 is TGTGCCAGCAGCTTTGATCGTCCACCCCTCCACTTT.